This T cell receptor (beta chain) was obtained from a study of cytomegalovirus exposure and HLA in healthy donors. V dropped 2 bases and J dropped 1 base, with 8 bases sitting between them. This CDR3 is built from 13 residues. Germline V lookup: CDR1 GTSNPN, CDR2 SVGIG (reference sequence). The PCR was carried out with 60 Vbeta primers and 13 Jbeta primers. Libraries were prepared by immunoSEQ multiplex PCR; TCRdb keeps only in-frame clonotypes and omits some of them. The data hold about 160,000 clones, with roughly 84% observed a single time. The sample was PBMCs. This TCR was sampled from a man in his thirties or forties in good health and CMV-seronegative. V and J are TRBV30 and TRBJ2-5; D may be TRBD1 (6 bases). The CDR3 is CAWSQGTQETQYF. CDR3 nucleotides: TGTGCCTGGAGTCAGGGGACCCAAGAGACCCAGTACTTC.